The rows below give T cell receptor beta chains drawn from one sample of a study of neurological immune-mediated disorders. MiXCR was run by TCRdb on the 5' RACE reads, yielding one entry per CDR3 protein. The top ten clones hold about 5% of a sample with some 46,000 distinct CDR3 sequences, 10% to 13% of them seen once. Sequencing was done on a sample of PBMCs. The receptors stem from a man between 70 and 80 years old with HTLV-1-associated myelopathy (HAM/TSP). Both conserved end residues are part of each CDR3. A D gene is named only where the DNA matches it firmly. Some rows have no size entry. The others give once, few or many, or a class for an expanded clone.

D gene: -; V gene: TRBV19; J gene: TRBJ1-1; clone size: many; CDR3 protein: CASSIDLTRHLRGEAFF; CDR3 DNA: TGTGCCAGTAGTATAGATCTAACTCGGCACCTTCGGGGTGAAGCTTTCTTT
D gene: -; V gene: TRBV5-6; J gene: TRBJ2-3; clone size: many; CDR3 protein: CASSSRGTQYF; CDR3 DNA: TGTGCCAGCAGCTCTCGGGGTACGCAGTATTTT
D gene: -; V gene: TRBV7-9; J gene: TRBJ2-2; clone size: many; CDR3 protein: CASSLAVGELFF; CDR3 DNA: TGTGCCAGCAGCTTAGCGGTCGGGGAGCTGTTTTTT
D gene: -; V gene: TRBV20-1; J gene: TRBJ1-5; clone size: many; CDR3 protein: CSARNPGPRVGQPQHF; CDR3 DNA: TGCAGTGCTAGAAACCCAGGCCCCCGGGTAGGACAGCCCCAGCATTTT
D gene: -; V gene: TRBV20-1; J gene: TRBJ2-1; clone size: many; CDR3 protein: CSASSAHLRVHNEQFF; CDR3 DNA: TGCAGTGCTAGCTCAGCCCACCTAAGAGTACACAATGAGCAGTTCTTC
D gene: -; V gene: TRBV20-1; J gene: TRBJ2-5; clone size: many; CDR3 protein: CSARDQTLETQYF; CDR3 DNA: TGCAGTGCTAGAGATCAAACTCTAGAGACCCAGTACTTC
D gene: -; V gene: TRBV14; J gene: TRBJ2-2; clone size: many; CDR3 protein: CASKYRANTGELFF; CDR3 DNA: TGTGCCAGCAAATACCGGGCGAACACCGGGGAGCTGTTTTTT
D gene: TRBD2; V gene: TRBV5-1; J gene: TRBJ2-4; clone size: many; CDR3 protein: CASSPGLARVYIQYF; CDR3 DNA: TGCGCCAGCAGCCCGGGACTAGCGCGAGTATACATTCAGTACTTC
D gene: -; V gene: TRBV5-1; J gene: TRBJ2-5; clone size: -; CDR3 protein: CACGLGVETQYF; CDR3 DNA: TGCGCCTGCGGCTTGGGGGTGGAGACCCAGTACTTC
D gene: -; V gene: TRBV7-9; J gene: TRBJ1-2; clone size: -; CDR3 protein: CASLGDPGPNYGYTF; CDR3 DNA: TGTGCCAGCCTGGGTGATCCGGGACCTAACTATGGCTACACCTTC
D gene: TRBD2; V gene: TRBV7-2; J gene: TRBJ2-1; clone size: many; CDR3 protein: CASNPGLALSNEQFF; CDR3 DNA: TGTGCCAGCAACCCGGGACTAGCGCTATCCAATGAGCAGTTCTTC
D gene: -; V gene: TRBV5-6; J gene: TRBJ2-7; clone size: many; CDR3 protein: CASSLVPGGYSYEQYF; CDR3 DNA: TGTGCCAGCAGCTTGGTGCCCGGGGGCTACTCCTACGAGCAGTACTTC
D gene: TRBD2; V gene: TRBV7-9; J gene: TRBJ2-1; clone size: many; CDR3 protein: CASSLGIAGVGDEQFF; CDR3 DNA: TGTGCCAGCAGCTTAGGTATAGCGGGAGTCGGCGATGAGCAGTTCTTC
D gene: -; V gene: TRBV14; J gene: TRBJ1-5; clone size: many; CDR3 protein: CASSQGGNQPQHF; CDR3 DNA: TGTGCCAGCAGCCAAGGGGGGAATCAGCCCCAGCATTTT
D gene: -; V gene: TRBV7-8; J gene: TRBJ1-5; clone size: many; CDR3 protein: CASSLGENQPQHF; CDR3 DNA: TGTGCCAGCAGCTTAGGGGAGAATCAGCCCCAGCATTTT
D gene: TRBD1; V gene: TRBV10-3; J gene: TRBJ2-5; clone size: -; CDR3 protein: CAISPPGQGEETQYF; CDR3 DNA: TGTGCCATCAGTCCCCCGGGACAGGGTGAAGAGACCCAGTACTTC
D gene: -; V gene: TRBV6-1; J gene: TRBJ2-6; clone size: once; CDR3 protein: CASREGGSGSNVLTF; CDR3 DNA: TGTGCCAGCAGAGAGGGGGGCTCTGGGTCCAACGTCCTGACTTTC
D gene: TRBD1; V gene: TRBV3-1; J gene: TRBJ2-4; clone size: many; CDR3 protein: CASSRQGAGIQYF; CDR3 DNA: TGTGCCAGCAGTAGGCAGGGGGCAGGGATTCAGTACTTC
D gene: -; V gene: TRBV20-1; J gene: TRBJ2-5; clone size: many; CDR3 protein: CSASPVRDKETQYF; CDR3 DNA: TGCAGTGCTAGCCCAGTGAGGGACAAAGAGACCCAGTACTTC
D gene: TRBD1; V gene: TRBV20-1; J gene: TRBJ2-3; clone size: -; CDR3 protein: CSAEDRGGGSTDTQYF; CDR3 DNA: TGCAGTGCCGAGGACAGGGGGGGAGGGAGCACAGATACGCAGTATTTT
D gene: -; V gene: TRBV20-1; J gene: TRBJ2-3; clone size: many; CDR3 protein: CSAREGLSQYF; CDR3 DNA: TGCAGTGCCAGAGAGGGACTTTCGCAGTATTTT
D gene: -; V gene: TRBV10-3; J gene: TRBJ1-1; clone size: many; CDR3 protein: CAISPLGAEAFF; CDR3 DNA: TGTGCCATCAGCCCCTTGGGCGCTGAAGCTTTCTTT
D gene: -; V gene: TRBV10-2; J gene: TRBJ2-3; clone size: many; CDR3 protein: CASREAVTDTQYF; CDR3 DNA: TGCGCCAGCAGGGAAGCGGTTACAGATACGCAGTATTTT
D gene: -; V gene: TRBV9; J gene: TRBJ2-7; clone size: many; CDR3 protein: CASSDPRDTYEQYF; CDR3 DNA: TGTGCCAGCAGCGACCCCCGGGACACCTACGAGCAGTACTTC
D gene: TRBD2; V gene: TRBV15; J gene: TRBJ2-7; clone size: many; CDR3 protein: CATSRDLAVSYEQYF; CDR3 DNA: TGTGCCACCAGCAGAGATCTAGCGGTCTCCTACGAGCAGTACTTC
D gene: -; V gene: TRBV12-3/TRBV12-4; J gene: TRBJ2-1; clone size: many; CDR3 protein: CASKGTNYNEQFF; CDR3 DNA: TGTGCCAGCAAGGGGACGAACTACAATGAGCAGTTCTTC
D gene: TRBD2; V gene: TRBV20-1; J gene: TRBJ2-7; clone size: -; CDR3 protein: CSASWAGAREQYF; CDR3 DNA: TGCAGTGCTAGCTGGGCGGGAGCTCGCGAGCAGTACTTC
D gene: -; V gene: TRBV6-1; J gene: TRBJ2-7; clone size: many; CDR3 protein: CASSEGTAITQYF; CDR3 DNA: TGTGCCAGCAGTGAAGGGACCGCCATCACGCAGTACTTC
D gene: -; V gene: TRBV20-1; J gene: TRBJ2-7; clone size: many; CDR3 protein: CSARAIPYEQYF; CDR3 DNA: TGCAGTGCTAGAGCCATCCCCTACGAGCAGTACTTC
D gene: TRBD2; V gene: TRBV7-9; J gene: TRBJ2-1; clone size: many; CDR3 protein: CASSDLRGGDNEQFF; CDR3 DNA: TGTGCCAGCAGCGACCTTCGGGGAGGGGACAATGAGCAGTTCTTC
D gene: -; V gene: TRBV4-1; J gene: TRBJ1-6; clone size: many; CDR3 protein: CASSQDRGGSLHF; CDR3 DNA: TGCGCCAGCAGCCAAGATCGGGGGGGGTCCCTCCACTTT
D gene: -; V gene: TRBV6-2/TRBV6-3; J gene: TRBJ2-7; clone size: -; CDR3 protein: CASSLHGQGSVEQYF; CDR3 DNA: TGTGCCAGCAGCCTCCATGGGCAGGGTTCAGTCGAGCAGTACTTC
D gene: -; V gene: TRBV5-1; J gene: TRBJ2-6; clone size: many; CDR3 protein: CASSLVGGHSSGANVLTF; CDR3 DNA: TGCGCCAGCAGCTTGGTGGGGGGGCACAGTTCTGGGGCCAACGTCCTGACTTTC